This T cell receptor beta chain was identified in a study of T cells after yellow fever vaccination. Study-wide findings and caveats: Across the CD4 and CD8 compartments, a small share of clonotypes was present in both.

The J segment lost 1 base and the V segment lost 6 bases, leaving 5 bases of the junction unmatched. Germline loops: CDR1 SQVTM, CDR2 ANQGSEA. This CDR3 region has 13 residues. A single record per CDR3 protein comes from TCRdb applying MiXCR to the 5' RACE reads. The data show 25,000 to 35,000 distinct CDR3 sequences, with approximately 4.7% seen just once and 45% to 50% held by the top ten. This clonotype was counted many times. Its specificity is unknown. This chain links TRBV29-1 with TRBJ1-1; 7 nucleotides line up with TRBD1. Sequenced here: CD8+ T cells sorted from PBMCs, sampled 5 days after the yellow fever booster vaccination. The clonotype comes from a man aged 25 to 40 who received the YFV17D yellow fever vaccine. The CDR3 spells CSVAGGWNTEAFF. CDR3 bases: TGCAGCGTAGCAGGGGGTTGGAACACTGAAGCTTTCTTT.